The sample holds one count of the clone carrying this T cell receptor beta chain. A read error may account for a junction end that differs from germline. Using immunoSEQ multiplex PCR, the repertoire was profiled, and TCRdb retains in-frame clones only, with some absent. The table has over 200,000 clones, about 68% seen once; the top ten hold approximately 3.2%. This record comes from a study of blood T cell repertoires in COVID-19. This CDR3 has 13 residues. The J gene is TRBJ1-1, the V gene TRBV12-3 or TRBV12-4, with TRBD1 identical over 7 bases. The source of this sequence is an elderly woman with acute or convalescent COVID-19. The sample consisted of peripheral blood. CDR3 sequence (DNA): TGTGCCAGCAGTATAGCGACAGGGTCTGAAGCTTTCTTT. It is translated as CASSIATGSEAFF.